These 29 T cell receptor beta chains were sequenced from one sample in a study of glioma-infiltrating T cells. Amplification of TCR alpha and beta CDR3 regions from RNA used iRepertoire nested multiplex PCR. From the multiplex PCR reads, TCRdb called clonotypes with MiXCR, one entry per CDR3 protein. This repertoire shows 9,500 to 15,000 distinct CDR3 sequences, 26% found once; its top ten account for about two fifths. Sequenced: glioma tissue, nonneoplastic brain tissue, or PBMCs (not recorded which). The receptor source for this set is a human donor with low-grade glioma or glioblastoma, undergoing nonglioma brain surgery, or in good health (not recorded which).

This chain joins TRBV13 and TRBJ2-7; D gene unclear. From germline, CDR1 is PRHDT and CDR2 FYEKMQ (reference sequence). This CDR3 is 12 amino acids long. Between the trimmed V and J ends, which lost 3 bases and 7 bases, there was a span of 10 bases. CDR3 bases: TGTGCCAGCAGCTTCCAAGTAGGAGAGCAGTACTTC. Its protein is CASSFQVGEQYF.

This rearrangement joins TRBV6-5 to TRBJ2-3, with TRBD2 matching over 10 bases. CDR3 length: 18 amino acids. The J segment lost 0 bases and the V segment lost 0 bases, leaving 6 bases of the junction unmatched. The germline V gene encodes CDR1 MNHEY and CDR2 SVGAGI. The CDR3: CASSYSIGLAASTDTQYF. In nucleotides, the CDR3 is TGTGCCAGCAGTTACTCGATAGGACTAGCGGCCAGCACAGATACGCAGTATTTT.

This clonotype was picked up many times. This sequence joins TRBV20-1 and TRBJ2-7; 8 nucleotides match TRBD2. Germline-derived CDR1 and CDR2 are DFQATT and SNEGSKA (reference sequence). The length of the CDR3 is 15 residues. Trimming removed 3 bases from V and 0 bases from J; junction bases left unmatched: 7. CDR3 loop: CSARSRAGDSYEQYF. As DNA, the CDR3 is TGCAGTGCTAGGTCACGAGCGGGGGACTCCTACGAGCAGTACTTC.

V gene TRBV7-9 combines with J gene TRBJ2-5; a weak D match, TRBD2 (5 bases). The CDR3 runs 13 residues. CDR1 is SEHNR, CDR2 FQNEAQ, per germline (reference sequence). Trimming removed 3 bases from V and 4 bases from J, with 9 bases in between. This CDR3 is CASSFPGSETQYF. The CDR3 DNA follows: TGTGCCAGCAGCTTTCCGGGATCAGAGACCCAGTACTTC.

The chain recombines TRBV24-1 with TRBJ1-1; no reliable D call. V was pared by 2 bases and J by 5 bases, with 14 bases between. The germline V gene has CDR1 KGHDR and CDR2 SFDVKD. There are 15 residues in the CDR3. CDR3 DNA: TGTGCCACCAGTGATTCCAACGGCGGAGGGACTGAAGCTTTCTTT. This codes for CATSDSNGGGTEAFF.

CDR3 loop: CASSKGRTVTEAFF. The CDR3 bases are TGTGCCAGCAGCAAGGGACGGACCGTTACTGAAGCTTTCTTT. V usage is TRBV11-2 and J usage is TRBJ1-1; TRBD1 is a possible D gene (5 bases). V lost 5 bases, J lost 5 bases, and 15 bases lay in between. The length of the CDR3 is 14 residues. The germline gives CDR1 SGHAT, CDR2 FQNNGV.

This rearrangement joins TRBV29-1 to TRBJ2-5, with 7 bases fitting TRBD1. The CDR3 extends over 13 amino acids. V lost 4 bases to trimming and J lost 3 bases; unmatched junction nucleotides: 5. Germline CDR1 SQVTM, CDR2 ANQGSEA. This CDR3 reads CSVGKGAEETQYF. The CDR3 DNA follows: TGCAGCGTTGGTAAGGGGGCTGAAGAGACCCAGTACTTC.

This clonotype was seen ten or more times. CDR3: CASSSGGNQPQHF. The CDR3 DNA sequence: TGTGCCAGCAGTTCGGGAGGGAATCAGCCCCAGCATTTT. J is TRBJ1-5 and V is TRBV2; D remains unclear. This CDR3 has 13 amino acids. V lost 5 bases and J 4 bases, leaving 9 bases between the germline ends. Per germline, CDR1 SNHLY and CDR2 FYNNEI.

By sample share, this clonotype is medium-sized. This chain joins TRBV20-1 and TRBJ2-7, with 8 positions matching TRBD1. This CDR3 comprises 13 residues. Germline trimming cut 3 bases from V and 7 bases from J; bases unmatched to any gene: 8. Germline CDR1 reads DFQATT; CDR2 reads SNEGSKA (reference sequence). The CDR3 loop is CSASGQGADEQYF. The CDR3 bases are TGCAGTGCTAGTGGGCAGGGGGCGGATGAGCAGTACTTC.

This clonotype was detected many times. The V gene is TRBV24-1, the J gene TRBJ1-5; D gene unclear. The CDR3 sequence is 13 residues long. Germline-derived CDR1 and CDR2 are KGHDR and SFDVKD. The germline V and J ends were trimmed by 1 base and 5 bases, with 5 bases remaining between them. CDR3 nucleotides: TGTGCCACCAGTGATTTTGAGCATCAGCCCCAGCATTTT. As protein: CATSDFEHQPQHF.

This chain joins TRBV28 and TRBJ2-7, with D perhaps matching TRBD2 (5 bases). V dropped 5 bases and J dropped 5 bases, with 19 bases sitting between them. Germline V gene data show CDR1 as MDHEN and CDR2 as SYDVKM. The CDR3 is 15 amino acids. The CDR3 DNA reads TGTGCCAGCAGTCCCGGAGGCTCCCTCCACCACGAGCAGTACTTC. Its translation: CASSPGGSLHHEQYF.

This clonotype was seen a handful of times. The rearrangement uses TRBV7-9 and TRBJ2-4; 8 bases agree with TRBD1. The CDR3 covers 15 residues. Germline V lookup: CDR1 SEHNR, CDR2 FQNEAQ (reference sequence). The V segment lost 0 bases and the J segment 6 bases; nucleotides outside the gene matches: 4. In DNA form, the CDR3 reads TGTGCCAGCAGCTTAGCGACAGGGGTCGGAAACATTCAGTACTTC. It codes for CASSLATGVGNIQYF.

Concerning this clonotype itself: A much larger clone lies a single base off, so this may be a read error. The chain links TRBV7-2 to TRBJ2-7; D ambiguous. Per germline, CDR1 SGHTA and CDR2 FQGNSA. The CDR3 extends over 14 amino acids. The V end lost 2 bases, the J end lost 9 bases, and 17 bases lay between the germline ends. This chain's CDR3 is CASSLLPALGGQYF. The CDR3 DNA is TGTGCCAGCAGCTTATTACCAGCCCTAGGCGGGCAGTACTTC.

This clonotype was found many times. V is TRBV6-6 and J is TRBJ1-1; a weak D match, TRBD1 (5 bases). Germline V CDR1 and CDR2: MNHNY, SVGAGI (reference sequence). V was pared by 0 bases and J by 10 bases, with 9 bases between. The CDR3 spans 12 residues. CDR3 protein: CASSYSTGVAFF. The CDR3 coding sequence is TGTGCCAGCAGTTACTCGACGGGGGTAGCTTTCTTT.

This CDR3 reads CASKNIEAGGHGYTF. As DNA, the CDR3 is TGTGCCAGTAAGAATATAGAGGCCGGGGGTCATGGCTACACCTTC. This sequence joins TRBV19 and TRBJ1-2; maybe TRBD1 (5 bases). Germline CDR1 LNHDA, CDR2 SQIVND (reference sequence). Trimming stripped 7 bases from V and 6 bases from J, with 21 bases between. The CDR3 sequence is 15 residues long.

This clonotype was observed a handful of times. V gene TRBV7-9 combines with J gene TRBJ2-1; D unresolved. The CDR3 spans 13 residues. V shed 7 bases and J shed 5 bases, with 12 bases lying between them. In germline, CDR1 is SEHNR, CDR2 FQNEAQ (reference sequence). The chain's CDR3 is CASMVGANNEQFF. The CDR3 DNA is TGTGCCAGCATGGTCGGTGCTAACAATGAGCAGTTCTTC.

The rearrangement joins TRBV4-1 to TRBJ1-5; D gene ambiguous. V was clipped by 0 bases and J by 2 bases, with 11 bases between them. This CDR3 comprises 16 residues. In germline, CDR1 is MGHRA, CDR2 YSYEKL. CDR3 region: CASSQDGPWGNQPQHF. In DNA form, the CDR3 reads TGCGCCAGCAGCCAAGACGGGCCATGGGGCAATCAGCCCCAGCATTTT.

In its sample, this clonotype was seen many times. The chain employs TRBV20-1 and TRBJ2-2; 11 bases agree with TRBD2. The CDR3 has 15 amino acids. With V trimmed by 3 bases and J by 4 bases, 4 bases remained unmatched. The V gene's germline CDR1 is DFQATT and CDR2 SNEGSKA (reference sequence). The CDR3 loop reads CSASSGRARTGELFF. Here the CDR3 DNA reads TGCAGTGCTAGTAGCGGGAGGGCCCGCACCGGGGAGCTGTTTTTT.

As to this clonotype: A clone one base away is much larger, so this may be a read error. This rearrangement joins TRBV27 to TRBJ1-5; possible D gene TRBD1, 5 bases. The germline V gene encodes CDR1 MNHEY and CDR2 SMNVEV (reference sequence). This CDR3 contains 17 residues. Written as DNA, the CDR3 is TGTTCCAGCGGCCCATCGGGGGGGGATGATAGCAATCAGCCCCAGCATTTT. Protein product: CSSGPSGGDDSNQPQHF.

This clonotype was detected a few times. The chain joins TRBV4-1 to TRBJ1-1; D is uncertain. Germline V gene sequence: CDR1 MGHRA, CDR2 YSYEKL. Between the trimmed V and J ends, which lost 2 bases and 0 bases, there was a span of 13 bases. The CDR3 is made up of 16 amino acids. In DNA, the CDR3 is TGCGCCAGCAGCCAAATATTCAACAATTTGAACACTGAAGCTTTCTTT. Translated, it gives CASSQIFNNLNTEAFF.

This clonotype was observed a handful of times. The genes are TRBV19 and TRBJ2-3; 7 bases map to TRBD1. Trimming cost V 6 bases and J 1 base; bases outside gene matches: 4. Germline CDR1 and CDR2: LNHDA and SQIVND (reference sequence). The CDR3 runs 14 residues. The CDR3 reads CASRTTGGTDTQYF. The CDR3 DNA reads TGTGCCAGTAGGACAACAGGGGGCACAGATACGCAGTATTTT.

This clonotype has more than one count but fewer than ten. This chain uses TRBV4-2 with TRBJ1-2; 8 bases are a match to TRBD1. The CDR3 consists of 17 residues. V gave up 0 bases and J gave up 5 bases; unmatched junction bases: 11. CDR1 LGHNA and CDR2 YNFKEQ come from the germline V gene. CDR3 in DNA: TGTGCCAGCAGCCAAGATTACCCCGGGACAGGTTCGTATGGCTACACCTTC. Translation gives CASSQDYPGTGSYGYTF.

This clonotype was observed at least ten times. The chain uses TRBV27 and TRBJ1-3, with D maybe TRBD1 (5 bases). Germline V lookup: CDR1 MNHEY, CDR2 SMNVEV (reference sequence). Trimming stripped 3 bases from V and 11 bases from J, with 8 bases between. This CDR3 is 11 amino acids long. The CDR3 sequence: CASSLGGAIYF. The CDR3 bases are TGTGCCAGCAGTTTGGGGGGGGCCATATATTTT.

The chain joins TRBV12-3 or TRBV12-4 to TRBJ2-7; maybe TRBD1 (6 bases). The CDR3 is 15 residues long. Trimming removed 4 bases from V and 2 bases from J, with 15 bases in between. The CDR3 reads CASSWAGVRAYEQYF. The CDR3 coding sequence is TGTGCCAGCAGTTGGGCAGGGGTTAGGGCCTACGAGCAGTACTTC.

This clonotype was detected a few times. CDR3 amino acids: CSARAGGYEQYF. In nucleotides, the CDR3 is TGCAGTGCTAGGGCCGGCGGGTACGAGCAGTACTTC. The chain couples TRBV20-1 to TRBJ2-7; tentatively, D is TRBD2 (5 bases). Germline assignment: CDR1 DFQATT and CDR2 SNEGSKA (reference sequence). This CDR3 region has 12 residues. The V end lost 3 bases, the J end lost 4 bases, and 10 bases lay between the germline ends.

Of note for this clonotype: The germline gene is not matched at one end of the junction; a read error may be the cause. The chain combines TRBV12-3 or TRBV12-4 with TRBJ2-2; D possibly corresponds to TRBD1 (6 bases). The CDR3 is made up of 15 amino acids. The CDR3: CASSFPTQGTGELVF. CDR3 nucleotide sequence: TGTGCCAGCAGTTTTCCCACACAGGGAACCGGGGAGCTGGTTTTT.

The rearrangement links TRBV2 to TRBJ2-5; TRBD1 aligns across 8 bases. The CDR3 extends over 14 amino acids. Germline trimming cut 2 bases from V and 4 bases from J; bases unmatched to any gene: 3. Germline V lookup: CDR1 SNHLY, CDR2 FYNNEI. CDR3 loop: CASSEQGARETQYF. The CDR3 DNA reads as TGTGCCAGCAGTGAACAGGGGGCCCGAGAGACCCAGTACTTC.

In its sample, this clonotype was seen many times. The chain combines TRBV6-1 with TRBJ2-7; TRBD2 is a possible D gene (6 bases). Trimming left V 3 bases short and J 0 bases short, with 21 bases between. Germline assignment: CDR1 MNHNS and CDR2 SASEGT. This CDR3 is built from 18 residues. The DNA of the CDR3 is TGTGCCAGCAGTGAGCCGGGACTTAGCCCCCGGAGCTCCTACGAGCAGTACTTC. Protein sequence: CASSEPGLSPRSSYEQYF.

This clonotype was seen only a few times. The gene calls are TRBV3-1 and TRBJ2-7; the D gene is possibly TRBD2 (5 bases). Germline assignment: CDR1 LGHDT and CDR2 YNNKEL (reference sequence). V was cut by 5 bases and J by 6 bases, with 17 bases left in between. This CDR3 contains 14 residues. The CDR3 DNA reads as TGTGCCAGCAGCACGCGACTACCCCCGGGCGAGCAGTACTTC. Translated: CASSTRLPPGEQYF.